The clone carrying this T cell receptor beta chain has just a few counts. Antigen: not known. Other DNA variants within this sample encode the same CDR3. This record comes from a study of beta chain features in type 1 diabetes. The wider study: Sorted cells numbering some 110 million were examined across all samples. Study-wide findings and caveats: Type 1 diabetes patients had moderately but significantly shorter TCRB CDR3s in all four CD4+ subsets.

Trimming took off 5 bases at V and 0 bases at J, with 6 bases between the two ends. Per germline, CDR1 SGHRS and CDR2 YFSETQ. The CDR3 spans 12 residues. Reverse transcription of all isolated RNA meant that expressed TCRB transcripts were sequenced. Clones were sequenced by immunoSEQ multiplex PCR, and TCRdb holds only the in-frame ones, with some missing. The sample has about 260,000 clones; about a fifth are singletons. The chain is built from TRBV5-1 and TRBJ2-7; D might be TRBD2 (5 bases). The specimen was naive CD4+ T cells from blood. The receptor was derived from a woman aged 40 to 49 with type 1 diabetes. The chain's CDR3 is CASSRDSYEQYF. DNA for the CDR3: TGCGCCAGCAGTCGGGACTCCTACGAGCAGTACTTC. The variable domain in full, completed from reference TRBV5-1 and TRBJ2-7, reads KAGVTQTPRYLIKTRGQQVTLSCSPISGHRSVSWYQQTPGQGLQFLFEYFSETQRNKGNFPGRFSGRQFSNSRSEMNVSTLELGDSALYLCASSRDSYEQYFGPGTRLTVT.